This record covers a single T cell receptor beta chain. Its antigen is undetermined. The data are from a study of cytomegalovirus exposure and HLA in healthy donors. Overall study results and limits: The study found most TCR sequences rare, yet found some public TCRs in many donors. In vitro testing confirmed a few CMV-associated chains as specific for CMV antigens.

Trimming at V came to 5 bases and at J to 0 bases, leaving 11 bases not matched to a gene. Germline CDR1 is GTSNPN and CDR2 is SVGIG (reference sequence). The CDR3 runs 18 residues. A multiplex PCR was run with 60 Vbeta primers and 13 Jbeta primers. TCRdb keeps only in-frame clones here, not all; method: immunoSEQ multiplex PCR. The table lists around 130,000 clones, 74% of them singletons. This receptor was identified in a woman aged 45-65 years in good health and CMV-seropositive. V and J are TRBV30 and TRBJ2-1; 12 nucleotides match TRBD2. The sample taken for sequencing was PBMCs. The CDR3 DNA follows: TGTGCCTGGGGGGCCCCTCGGACTAGCGGGGACTCCTACAATGAGCAGTTCTTC. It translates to CAWGAPRTSGDSYNEQFF.